In its sample, the clone carrying this T cell receptor beta chain was seen many times. Its antigen is unknown. Clinical symptoms, serum thyroxine, TRAb, thyroid ultrasound and orbital computed tomography formed the basis of diagnosis. PBMCs were isolated from an approximately 10 ml sample of fresh peripheral blood. As the template, RNA transcripts were used to amplify TCR beta CDR3 regions. Second-round multiplex PCR came after a first-round RT-PCR that employed HTBI primers. TCRdb redid the calling of the multiplex PCR reads with MiXCR, one entry per CDR3 protein. The data hold 450,000 or so distinct CDR3 sequences, with approximately 14% observed a single time. These data originate in a study of Graves' ophthalmopathy and Graves' hyperthyroidism. The wider study: Peripheral blood samples were taken at initial diagnosis, before any treatment. Regarding the study as a whole: The model reached around 70% sensitivity and about 73% specificity for predicting ophthalmopathy progression.

The V gene's germline CDR1 is KGHDR and CDR2 SFDVKD. This CDR3 contains 14 residues. The V segment lost 4 bases and the J segment 9 bases; nucleotides outside the gene matches: 8. The chain combines TRBV24-1 with TRBJ2-5, with 9 nucleotides matching TRBD1. This receptor was identified in a young woman with Graves' ophthalmopathy. Specimen: blood. CDR3 amino acids: CATSDPGQGNAQYF. In DNA form, the CDR3 reads TGTGCCACCAGTGACCCGGGACAGGGAAATGCCCAGTACTTC.